This TCR beta chain originates from a study of blood T cell repertoires in COVID-19. Looking at the study overall: Specimens from acute and convalescent COVID-19 originated in the United States, Italy and Spain. Nucleic acid was either cDNA or gDNA, and it came from T cells, B-cell-depleted T cells, or PBMCs.

The V gene lost 6 bases and the J gene lost 0 bases, with 13 bases spanning the gap. The CDR3 loop spans 15 amino acids. Germline lookup yields CDR1 SNHLY and CDR2 FYNNEI. Original handling: Estimation of nucleated cell counts relied on the amplification of reference gene primers. Using immunoSEQ multiplex PCR, the repertoire was profiled, and TCRdb retains in-frame clones only, with some absent. The V and J calls and clone size come from that table; D and trimming were worked out from the DNA. This repertoire shows about 120,000 clones, 81% found once; its top ten account for more than 9%. This TCR was recovered from a human donor in a cohort sampled during active COVID-19. The sequenced sample consisted of peripheral blood. The chain joins TRBV2 to TRBJ2-3; D gene ambiguous. For the CDR3, the DNA is TGTGCCAGCAGCCCTGAGGCAGCTAGCACAGATACGCAGTATTTT. This codes for CASSPEAASTDTQYF.